This TCR beta chain was found in a study of CD4 T cells in relation to SARS-CoV-2 and coronaviruses. Germline CDR1 SGHAT, CDR2 FQNNGV. The CDR3 runs to 16 residues. After removal of 5 bases from V and 3 bases from J, the junction contained 9 bases not matched to a gene. Study conclusions and caveats: This crossreactivity analysis covered spike protein alone, no other viral proteins.

Worth noting for this clone: Its antigen is undetermined.

TCRdb keeps only in-frame clones here, not all; method: immunoSEQ multiplex PCR. The sample includes more than 30,000 clones, 70% to 90% of them seen just once. The V gene is TRBV11-2, the J gene TRBJ2-3, with 9 bases fitting TRBD2. The specimen was memory CD4+ T cells from PBMCs. The clonotype comes from an adult with COVID-19. The DNA of the CDR3 is TGTGCCAGCAGCGACAGCGGGAGGTTCGGTACAGATACGCAGTATTTT. It translates to CASSDSGRFGTDTQYF.